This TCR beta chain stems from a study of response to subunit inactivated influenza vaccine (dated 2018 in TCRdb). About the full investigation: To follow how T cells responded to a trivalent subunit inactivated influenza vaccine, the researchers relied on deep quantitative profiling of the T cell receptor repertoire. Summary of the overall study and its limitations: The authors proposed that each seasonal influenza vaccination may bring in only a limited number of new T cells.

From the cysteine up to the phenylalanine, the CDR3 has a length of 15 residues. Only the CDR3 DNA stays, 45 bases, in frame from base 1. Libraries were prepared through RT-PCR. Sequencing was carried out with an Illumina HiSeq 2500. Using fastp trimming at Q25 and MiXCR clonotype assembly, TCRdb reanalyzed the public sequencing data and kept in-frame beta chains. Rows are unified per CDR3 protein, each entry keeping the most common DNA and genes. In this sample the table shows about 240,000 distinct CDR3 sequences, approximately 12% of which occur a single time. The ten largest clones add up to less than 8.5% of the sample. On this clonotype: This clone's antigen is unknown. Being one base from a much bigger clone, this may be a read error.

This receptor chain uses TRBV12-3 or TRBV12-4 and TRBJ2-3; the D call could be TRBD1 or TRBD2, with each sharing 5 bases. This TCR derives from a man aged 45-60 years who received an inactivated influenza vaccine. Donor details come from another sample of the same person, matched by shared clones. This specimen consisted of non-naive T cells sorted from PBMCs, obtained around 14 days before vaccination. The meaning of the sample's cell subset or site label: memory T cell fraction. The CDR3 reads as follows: CASRPRDLWADTHYF. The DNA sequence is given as TGTGCCAGCAGGCCACGGGACCTCTGGGCAGATACGCATTATTTT.